A selection of T cell receptor beta chains follows, all from one sample in a study of STAT3 mutations in large granular lymphocyte leukemia. Here immunoSEQ multiplex PCR was the method, and the copy in TCRdb shows in-frame clones only, minus some. The sample holds tens of thousands of clones, about 94% seen once. Sequencing was performed on peripheral blood mononuclear cells. All receptors come from a man aged 40-49 years with T-cell large granular lymphocyte leukemia. Some clones in this sample may be carry-over from other donors' samples. Both conserved end residues are part of each CDR3. The D gene is left open where the match is weak. The size entry is marked missing in some rows and otherwise reads once, few, many or a size class.

abundance: -; j_gene: TRBJ1-2; d_gene: -; v_gene: TRBV18; CDR3nt: TGTGCCAGCTCGCCCGACATGGGATGGGGCTACACCTTC; CDR3aa: CASSPDMGWGYTF
abundance: -; j_gene: TRBJ1-2; d_gene: TRBD1; v_gene: TRBV5-1; CDR3nt: TGCGCCAGCAGCTCAGCGGGAACAGGGGGAACTGGCTACACCTTC; CDR3aa: CASSSAGTGGTGYTF
abundance: -; j_gene: TRBJ1-6; d_gene: -; v_gene: TRBV5-4; CDR3nt: TGTGCCAGCAGCTTACAGGACCCAAATTCACCCCTCCACTTT; CDR3aa: CASSLQDPNSPLHF
abundance: -; j_gene: TRBJ2-2; d_gene: TRBD1; v_gene: TRBV25-1; CDR3nt: TGTGCCAGCAGTGAGTCACAGGGGGCCAACGGGGAGCTGTTTTTT; CDR3aa: CASSESQGANGELFF
abundance: once; j_gene: TRBJ2-1; d_gene: TRBD2; v_gene: TRBV7-3; CDR3nt: TGTGCCAGCAGCTCCAGTAGCGGGGGGGCCTACAATGAGCAGTTCTTC; CDR3aa: CASSSSSGGAYNEQFF
abundance: -; j_gene: TRBJ1-2; d_gene: TRBD1; v_gene: TRBV28; CDR3nt: TGTGCCAGCAGTTTCTCCGGGACAGGGGGCTCTAACTATGGCTACACCTTC; CDR3aa: CASSFSGTGGSNYGYTF
abundance: -; j_gene: TRBJ1-6; d_gene: -; v_gene: TRBV5-1; CDR3nt: TGCGCCAGCAGCTTGAAGCAGAATTCACCCCTCCACTTT; CDR3aa: CASSLKQNSPLHF
abundance: -; j_gene: TRBJ2-3; d_gene: -; v_gene: TRBV5-1; CDR3nt: TGCGCCAGCAGCTTGTCCACAGGGAGTCCCGCCACAGATACGCAGTATTTT; CDR3aa: CASSLSTGSPATDTQYF
abundance: -; j_gene: TRBJ2-2; d_gene: TRBD1; v_gene: TRBV27; CDR3nt: TGTGCCAGCAGTTTATCGACAGGGGGGAACACCGGGGAGCTGTTTTTT; CDR3aa: CASSLSTGGNTGELFF
abundance: -; j_gene: TRBJ2-3; d_gene: -; v_gene: TRBV5-1; CDR3nt: TGCGCCAGCAGCCGTTTAAGCACAGATACGCAGTATTTT; CDR3aa: CASSRLSTDTQYF
abundance: -; j_gene: TRBJ1-1; d_gene: -; v_gene: TRBV5-1; CDR3nt: TGCGCCAGCAGCTTGTTGGGGGTGGACACTGAAGCTTTCTTT; CDR3aa: CASSLLGVDTEAFF
abundance: -; j_gene: TRBJ2-7; d_gene: -; v_gene: TRBV30; CDR3nt: TGTGCCTGGAGTGGAAAGACAGCGACAAGCTACGAGCAGTACTTC; CDR3aa: CAWSGKTATSYEQYF
abundance: -; j_gene: TRBJ1-1; d_gene: -; v_gene: TRBV28; CDR3nt: TGTGCCAGCAGTCCAGGATACACTGAAGCTTTCTTT; CDR3aa: CASSPGYTEAFF
abundance: -; j_gene: TRBJ2-7; d_gene: -; v_gene: TRBV7-9; CDR3nt: TGTGCCAGCAGCCGAAGATACGAGCAGTACTTC; CDR3aa: CASSRRYEQYF
abundance: -; j_gene: TRBJ2-5; d_gene: -; v_gene: TRBV7-9; CDR3nt: TGTGCCAGCAGCCGGTCGGACATACAAGAGACCCAGTACTTC; CDR3aa: CASSRSDIQETQYF
abundance: few; j_gene: TRBJ2-7; d_gene: TRBD2; v_gene: TRBV5-6; CDR3nt: TGTGCCAGCAGTTTTGAGGTAGCGGGGGAGCAGTACTTC; CDR3aa: CASSFEVAGEQYF
abundance: -; j_gene: TRBJ1-1; d_gene: -; v_gene: TRBV25-1; CDR3nt: TGTGCCAGCAGTGAATTTAGCACTGAAGCTTTCTTT; CDR3aa: CASSEFSTEAFF
abundance: -; j_gene: TRBJ2-3; d_gene: TRBD2; v_gene: TRBV27; CDR3nt: TGTGCCAGCAGTTTAGGGTTAGGGACTAGACCGACAGATACGCAGTATTTT; CDR3aa: CASSLGLGTRPTDTQYF
abundance: -; j_gene: TRBJ1-2; d_gene: TRBD1; v_gene: TRBV10-2; CDR3nt: TGCGCCAGCAGTGAGGACAGGGGGGGTGGCTACACCTTC; CDR3aa: CASSEDRGGGYTF
abundance: -; j_gene: TRBJ1-5; d_gene: -; v_gene: TRBV10-2; CDR3nt: TGCGCCAGCAGTGAGGCGGGACTCCAGCATTTT; CDR3aa: CASSEAGLQHF
abundance: -; j_gene: TRBJ1-5; d_gene: -; v_gene: TRBV2; CDR3nt: TGTGCCAGCAGTGAAGTCGGCAGGCCCAATCAGCCCCAGCATTTT; CDR3aa: CASSEVGRPNQPQHF
abundance: -; j_gene: TRBJ2-1; d_gene: -; v_gene: TRBV28; CDR3nt: TGTGCCAGTTACCGGGACGGAGTCTACAATGAGCAGTTCTTC; CDR3aa: CASYRDGVYNEQFF
abundance: -; j_gene: TRBJ2-1; d_gene: -; v_gene: TRBV6-1; CDR3nt: TGTGCCAGCACTCCCTCGGGGAGCTCCTACAATGAGCAGTTCTTC; CDR3aa: CASTPSGSSYNEQFF
abundance: -; j_gene: TRBJ2-2; d_gene: TRBD2; v_gene: TRBV7-9; CDR3nt: TGTGCCAGCAGCTTATGGACTAGTGGGATCGGGGAGCTGTTTTTT; CDR3aa: CASSLWTSGIGELFF
abundance: -; j_gene: TRBJ1-5; d_gene: -; v_gene: TRBV18; CDR3nt: TGTGCCAGCTCACCCAAGCCAGGGGTACTCAATCAGCCCCAGCATTTT; CDR3aa: CASSPKPGVLNQPQHF
abundance: -; j_gene: TRBJ2-3; d_gene: -; v_gene: TRBV7-2; CDR3nt: TGTGCCAGCAGCATTAAAGATACGCAGTATTTT; CDR3aa: CASSIKDTQYF
abundance: -; j_gene: TRBJ1-3; d_gene: TRBD1; v_gene: TRBV18; CDR3nt: TGTGCCAGCTCCCCTAGGACAGGGGTCCTCTCTGGAAACACCATATATTTT; CDR3aa: CASSPRTGVLSGNTIYF
abundance: -; j_gene: TRBJ2-7; d_gene: -; v_gene: TRBV30; CDR3nt: TGTGCCTGGATAGGTGATCCGGGCGAGCAGTACTTC; CDR3aa: CAWIGDPGEQYF
abundance: -; j_gene: TRBJ1-1; d_gene: -; v_gene: TRBV7-3; CDR3nt: TGTGCCAGCAGCTCTCAGGGGATAAACACTGAAGCTTTCTTT; CDR3aa: CASSSQGINTEAFF
abundance: -; j_gene: TRBJ2-7; d_gene: -; v_gene: TRBV10-3; CDR3nt: TGTGCCATCACCCCTGGGCAGGGGTCGCAGCAGTACTTC; CDR3aa: CAITPGQGSQQYF
abundance: -; j_gene: TRBJ1-1; d_gene: -; v_gene: TRBV5-1; CDR3nt: TGCGCCAGCAGCTTGGCTGGTACCACTGAAGCTTTCTTT; CDR3aa: CASSLAGTTEAFF
abundance: -; j_gene: TRBJ2-4; d_gene: -; v_gene: TRBV5-4; CDR3nt: TGTGCCAGCAGCTTGGAAGGAGCAGGGGTTGCCAAAAACATTCAGTACTTC; CDR3aa: CASSLEGAGVAKNIQYF
abundance: -; j_gene: TRBJ2-1; d_gene: -; v_gene: TRBV7-2; CDR3nt: TGTGCCAGCAGCCGTGACACCAGCTCCTACAATGAGCAGTTCTTC; CDR3aa: CASSRDTSSYNEQFF
abundance: -; j_gene: TRBJ1-1; d_gene: TRBD1; v_gene: TRBV7-2; CDR3nt: TGTGCCAGCAGCGTTAACAGGGGAGGCACTGAAGCTTTCTTT; CDR3aa: CASSVNRGGTEAFF
abundance: -; j_gene: TRBJ1-5; d_gene: TRBD1; v_gene: TRBV6-6; CDR3nt: TGTGCCAGCAGGGACGCTCAGGGGGACCAGCCCCAGCATTTT; CDR3aa: CASRDAQGDQPQHF
abundance: -; j_gene: TRBJ1-1; d_gene: -; v_gene: TRBV5-1; CDR3nt: TGCGCCAGCAGCCTGGGGCCTCAGGGAGGCACTGAAGCTTTCTTT; CDR3aa: CASSLGPQGGTEAFF
abundance: -; j_gene: TRBJ2-6; d_gene: TRBD1; v_gene: TRBV29-1; CDR3nt: TGCAGCGTTTTAACGGGGGACAGGGGCCCTGGGGCCAACGTCCTGACTTTC; CDR3aa: CSVLTGDRGPGANVLTF
abundance: -; j_gene: TRBJ1-2; d_gene: TRBD1; v_gene: TRBV28; CDR3nt: TGTGCCAGCAGTCAGACAGGGAGGGGGGATAACTATGGCTACACCTTC; CDR3aa: CASSQTGRGDNYGYTF
abundance: -; j_gene: TRBJ2-7; d_gene: TRBD1; v_gene: TRBV5-4; CDR3nt: TGTGCCAGCAGTGGGCAGGGGGCGAACGAGCAGTACTTC; CDR3aa: CASSGQGANEQYF